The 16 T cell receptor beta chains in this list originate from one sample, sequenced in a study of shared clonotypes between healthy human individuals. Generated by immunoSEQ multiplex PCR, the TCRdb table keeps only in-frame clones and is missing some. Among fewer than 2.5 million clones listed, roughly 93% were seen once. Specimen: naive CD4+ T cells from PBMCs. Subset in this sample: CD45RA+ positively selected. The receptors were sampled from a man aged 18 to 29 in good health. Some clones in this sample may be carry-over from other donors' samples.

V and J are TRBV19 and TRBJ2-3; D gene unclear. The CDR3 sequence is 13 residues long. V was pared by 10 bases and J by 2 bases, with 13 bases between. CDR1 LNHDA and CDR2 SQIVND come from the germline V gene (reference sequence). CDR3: CATSPGPTDTQYF. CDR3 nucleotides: TGTGCCACCTCCCCGGGCCCCACAGATACGCAGTATTTT. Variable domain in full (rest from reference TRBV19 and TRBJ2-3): DGGITQSPKYLFRKEGQNVTLSCEQNLNHDAMYWYRQDPGQGLRLIYYSQIVNDFQKGDIAEGYSVSREKKESFPLTVTSAQKNPTAFYLCATSPGPTDTQYFGPGTRLTVL.

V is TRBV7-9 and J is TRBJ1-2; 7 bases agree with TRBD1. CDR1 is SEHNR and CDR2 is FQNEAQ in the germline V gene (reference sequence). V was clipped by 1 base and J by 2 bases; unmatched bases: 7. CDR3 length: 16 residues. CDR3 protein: CASSLDRGGANYGYTF. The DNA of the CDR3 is TGTGCCAGCAGCTTAGATAGAGGGGGCGCGAACTATGGCTACACCTTC.

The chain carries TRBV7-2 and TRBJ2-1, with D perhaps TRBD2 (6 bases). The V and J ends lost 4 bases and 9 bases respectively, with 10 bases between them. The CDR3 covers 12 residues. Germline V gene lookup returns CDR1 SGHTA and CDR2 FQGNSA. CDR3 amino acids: CASSWGDGEQFF. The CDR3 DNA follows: TGTGCCAGCAGCTGGGGGGACGGTGAGCAGTTCTTC.

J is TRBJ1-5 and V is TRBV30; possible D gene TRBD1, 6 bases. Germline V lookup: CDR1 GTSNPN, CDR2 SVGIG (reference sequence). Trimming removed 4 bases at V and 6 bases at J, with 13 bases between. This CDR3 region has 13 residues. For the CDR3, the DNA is TGTGCCTGGAATGAGGGGGGCGGTCAGCCCCAGCATTTT. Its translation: CAWNEGGGQPQHF.

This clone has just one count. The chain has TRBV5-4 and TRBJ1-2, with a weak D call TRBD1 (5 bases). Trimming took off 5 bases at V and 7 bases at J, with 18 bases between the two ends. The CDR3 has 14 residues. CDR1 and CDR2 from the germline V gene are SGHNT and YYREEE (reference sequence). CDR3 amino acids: CASREAGTPLGYTF. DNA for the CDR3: TGTGCCAGCAGGGAAGCCGGGACCCCCCTTGGCTACACCTTC.

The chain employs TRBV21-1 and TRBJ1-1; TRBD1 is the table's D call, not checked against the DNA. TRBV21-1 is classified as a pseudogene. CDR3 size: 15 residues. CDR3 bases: TGTGCCAGTTCCCGGCAGGGTACGAGGAACACTGAAGCTTTCTTT. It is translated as CASSRQGTRNTEAFF.

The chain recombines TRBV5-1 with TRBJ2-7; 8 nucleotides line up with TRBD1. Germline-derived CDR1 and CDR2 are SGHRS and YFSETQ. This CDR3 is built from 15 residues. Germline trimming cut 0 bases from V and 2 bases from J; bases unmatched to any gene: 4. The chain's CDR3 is CASSLGPGQAYEQYF. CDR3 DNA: TGCGCCAGCAGCTTGGGCCCGGGACAGGCCTACGAGCAGTACTTC.

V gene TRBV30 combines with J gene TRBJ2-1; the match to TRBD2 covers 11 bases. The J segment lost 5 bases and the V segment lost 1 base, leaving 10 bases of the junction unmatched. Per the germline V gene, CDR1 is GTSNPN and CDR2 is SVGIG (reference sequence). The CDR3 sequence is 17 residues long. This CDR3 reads CAWSGPGTSGRHNEQFF. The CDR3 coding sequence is TGTGCCTGGAGTGGGCCGGGGACTAGCGGCCGACACAATGAGCAGTTCTTC.

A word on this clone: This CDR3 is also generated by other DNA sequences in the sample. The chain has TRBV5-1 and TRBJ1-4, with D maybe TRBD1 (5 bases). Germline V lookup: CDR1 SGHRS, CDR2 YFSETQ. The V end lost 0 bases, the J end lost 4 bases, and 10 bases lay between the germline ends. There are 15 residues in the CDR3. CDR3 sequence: CASSLEGGGNEKLFF. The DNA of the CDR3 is TGCGCCAGCAGCTTGGAGGGCGGGGGTAATGAAAAACTGTTTTTT.

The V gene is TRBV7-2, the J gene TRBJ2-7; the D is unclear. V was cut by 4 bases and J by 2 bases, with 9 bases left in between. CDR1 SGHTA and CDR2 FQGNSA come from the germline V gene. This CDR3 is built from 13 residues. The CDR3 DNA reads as TGTGCCAGCAGCTCGCTAGTCGCCTACGAGCAGTACTTC. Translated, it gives CASSSLVAYEQYF. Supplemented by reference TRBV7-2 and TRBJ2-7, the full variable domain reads GAGVSQSPSNKVTEKGKDVELRCDPISGHTALYWYRQSLGQGLEFLIYFQGNSAPDKSGLPSDRFSAERTGGSVSTLTIQRTQQEDSAVYLCASSSLVAYEQYFGPGTRLTVT.

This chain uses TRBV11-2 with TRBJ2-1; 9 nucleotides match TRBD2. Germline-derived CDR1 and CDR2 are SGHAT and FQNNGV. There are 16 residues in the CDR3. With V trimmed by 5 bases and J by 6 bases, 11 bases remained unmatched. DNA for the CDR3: TGTGCCAGCAGCCCATGGGGCGGGAGGGCCGTCAATGAGCAGTTCTTC. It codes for CASSPWGGRAVNEQFF. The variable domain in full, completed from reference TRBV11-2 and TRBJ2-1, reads EAGVAQSPRYKIIEKRQSVAFWCNPISGHATLYWYQQILGQGPKLLIQFQNNGVVDDSQLPKDRFSAERLKGVDSTLKIQPAKLEDSAVYLCASSPWGGRAVNEQFFGPGTRLTVL.

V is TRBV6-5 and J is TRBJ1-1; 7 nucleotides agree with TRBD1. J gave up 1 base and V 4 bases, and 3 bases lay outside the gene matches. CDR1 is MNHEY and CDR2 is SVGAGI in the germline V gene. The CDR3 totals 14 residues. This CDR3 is CASSSYRGNTEAFF. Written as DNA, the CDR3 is TGTGCCAGCAGTTCCTACAGGGGGAACACTGAAGCTTTCTTT.

CDR3 sequence reads: CASSYETGGREKLFF. The CDR3 DNA sequence: TGTGCCAGCAGTTACGAGACAGGGGGTCGTGAAAAACTGTTTTTT. The chain combines TRBV6-5 with TRBJ1-4, with 9 nucleotides matching TRBD1. Trimming took 2 bases from V and 7 from J; bases not matched to a gene: 5. CDR3 length: 15 residues. Germline V gene sequence: CDR1 MNHEY, CDR2 SVGAGI.

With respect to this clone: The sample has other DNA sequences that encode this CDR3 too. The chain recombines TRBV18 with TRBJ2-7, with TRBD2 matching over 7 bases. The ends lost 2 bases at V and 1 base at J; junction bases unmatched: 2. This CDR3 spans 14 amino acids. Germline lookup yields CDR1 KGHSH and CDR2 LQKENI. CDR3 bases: TGTGCCAGCTCACCAGGGACTACTTCCTACGAGCAGTACTTC. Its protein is CASSPGTTSYEQYF.

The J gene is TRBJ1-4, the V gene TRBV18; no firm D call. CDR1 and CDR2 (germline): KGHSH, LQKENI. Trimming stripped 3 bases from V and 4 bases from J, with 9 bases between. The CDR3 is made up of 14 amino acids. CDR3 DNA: TGTGCCAGCTCACCGACGGTCGTTAATGAAAAACTGTTTTTT. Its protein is CASSPTVVNEKLFF.

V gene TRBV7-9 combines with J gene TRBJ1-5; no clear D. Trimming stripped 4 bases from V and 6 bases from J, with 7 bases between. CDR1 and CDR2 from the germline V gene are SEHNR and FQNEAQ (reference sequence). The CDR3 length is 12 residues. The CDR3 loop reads CASSSGFQPQHF. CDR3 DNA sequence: TGTGCCAGCAGCTCGGGGTTTCAGCCCCAGCATTTT.